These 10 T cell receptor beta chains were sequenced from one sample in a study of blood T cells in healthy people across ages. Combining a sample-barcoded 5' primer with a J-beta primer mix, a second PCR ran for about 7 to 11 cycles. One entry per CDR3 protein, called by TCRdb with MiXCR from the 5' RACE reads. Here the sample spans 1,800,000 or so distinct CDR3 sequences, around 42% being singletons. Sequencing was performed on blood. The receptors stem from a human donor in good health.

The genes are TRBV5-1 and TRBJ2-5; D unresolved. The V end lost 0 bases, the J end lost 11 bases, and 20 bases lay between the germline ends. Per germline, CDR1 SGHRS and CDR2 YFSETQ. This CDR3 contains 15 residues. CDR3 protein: CASSLGLAGSGRQYF. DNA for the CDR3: TGCGCCAGCAGCTTGGGGTTAGCCGGGTCAGGAAGGCAGTACTTC.

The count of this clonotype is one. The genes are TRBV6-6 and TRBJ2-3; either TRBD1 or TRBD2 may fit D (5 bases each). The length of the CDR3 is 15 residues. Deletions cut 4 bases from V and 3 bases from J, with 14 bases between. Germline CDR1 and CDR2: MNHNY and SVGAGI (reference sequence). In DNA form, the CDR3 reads TGTGCCAGCAGTTCAGGGTACGGGGAAACAGATACGCAGTATTTT. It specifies CASSSGYGETDTQYF.

The CDR3 reads CASSQSERGITDTQYF. The CDR3 DNA reads TGTGCCAGCAGCCAAAGCGAGCGGGGAATCACAGATACGCAGTATTTT. The chain uses TRBV3-1 and TRBJ2-3, with TRBD2 matching over 7 bases. CDR1 LGHDT and CDR2 YNNKEL come from the germline V gene (reference sequence). V gave up 2 bases and J gave up 2 bases; unmatched junction bases: 7. This CDR3 is built from 16 residues.

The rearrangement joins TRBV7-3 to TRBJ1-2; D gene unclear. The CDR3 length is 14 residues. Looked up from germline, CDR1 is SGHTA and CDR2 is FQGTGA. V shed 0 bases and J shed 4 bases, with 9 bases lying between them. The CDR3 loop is CASSLTPGIYGYTF. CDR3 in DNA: TGTGCCAGCAGCTTAACGCCCGGGATCTATGGCTACACCTTC. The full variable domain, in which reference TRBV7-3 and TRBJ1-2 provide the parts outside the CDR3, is GAGVSQTPSNKVTEKGKYVELRCDPISGHTALYWYRQSLGQGPEFLIYFQGTGAADDSGLPNDRFFAVRPEGSVSTLKIQRTERGDSAVYLCASSLTPGIYGYTFGSGTRLTVV.

The CDR3 nucleotides read TGCAGTGCTCCCCCTACAGGGGGGAGTGAGCAGTACTTC. Residues: CSAPPTGGSEQYF. The chain couples TRBV20-1 to TRBJ2-7; TRBD1 matches at 8 bases. The germline V gene has CDR1 DFQATT and CDR2 SNEGSKA (reference sequence). The V segment lost 5 bases and the J segment 7 bases; nucleotides outside the gene matches: 10. The CDR3 extends over 13 amino acids.

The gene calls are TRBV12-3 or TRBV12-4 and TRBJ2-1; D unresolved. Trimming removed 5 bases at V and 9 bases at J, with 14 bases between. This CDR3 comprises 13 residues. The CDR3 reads CASSLTAGIEQFF. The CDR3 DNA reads TGTGCCAGCAGTCTAACGGCCGGAATTGAGCAGTTCTTC.

The CDR3 DNA is TGTGCCAGCAGCTCGGTAGCGGGGGGGAACACAGATACGCAGTATTTT. Its translation: CASSSVAGGNTDTQYF. The chain employs TRBV13 and TRBJ2-3, with 11 positions matching TRBD2. Germline V CDR1 and CDR2: PRHDT, FYEKMQ (reference sequence). V gave up 4 bases and J gave up 2 bases; unmatched junction bases: 5. The CDR3 is 16 amino acids.

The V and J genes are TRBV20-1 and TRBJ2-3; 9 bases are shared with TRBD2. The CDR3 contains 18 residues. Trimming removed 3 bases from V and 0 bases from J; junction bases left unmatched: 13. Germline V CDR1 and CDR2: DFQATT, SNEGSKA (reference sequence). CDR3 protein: CSARGKDSGGPSTDTQYF. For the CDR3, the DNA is TGCAGTGCTAGGGGCAAGGATAGCGGGGGCCCCAGCACAGATACGCAGTATTTT.

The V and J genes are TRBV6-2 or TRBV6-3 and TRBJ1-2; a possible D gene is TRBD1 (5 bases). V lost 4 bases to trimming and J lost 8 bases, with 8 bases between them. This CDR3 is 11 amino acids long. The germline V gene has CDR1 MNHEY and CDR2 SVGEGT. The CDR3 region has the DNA TGTGCCAGCAGTTTTTGGGGCGGCTACACCTTC. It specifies CASSFWGGYTF.

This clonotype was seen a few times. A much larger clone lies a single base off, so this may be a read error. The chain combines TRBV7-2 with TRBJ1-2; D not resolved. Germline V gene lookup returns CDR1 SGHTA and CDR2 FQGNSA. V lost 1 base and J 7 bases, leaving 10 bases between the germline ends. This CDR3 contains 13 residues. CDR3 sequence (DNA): TGTGCCAGCAGCTTAGGAGGGTGTAGTGGCTACACCTTC. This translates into CASSLGGCSGYTF.